Presented here are 14 T cell receptor beta chains from one specimen sequenced in a study of cytomegalovirus exposure and HLA in healthy donors. In the PCR, 60 Vbeta and 13 Jbeta primers were used. Method: immunoSEQ multiplex PCR; TCRdb's copy keeps in-frame clones and lacks some. The table records about 150,000 clones, 9.7% of them present only once. Sequenced: PBMCs. Receptors were obtained from a man aged 45-65 years in good health and CMV-seronegative.

In its sample, this clone was seen a few times. This chain uses TRBV7-9 with TRBJ2-7, with 7 bases matching TRBD1. The CDR3 length is 15 residues. Germline V gene data show CDR1 as SEHNR and CDR2 as FQNEAQ (reference sequence). J was trimmed by 0 bases and V by 2 bases; bases with no gene match: 4. CDR3 bases: TGTGCCAGCAGCTTAATCCGGACAGGCTCCTACGAGCAGTACTTC. Translating it yields CASSLIRTGSYEQYF.

V usage is TRBV30 and J usage is TRBJ1-1; D remains ambiguous. The CDR3 is 12 amino acids. Germline values: CDR1 GTSNPN, CDR2 SVGIG (reference sequence). Trimming took off 4 bases at V and 2 bases at J, with 8 bases between the two ends. Written as DNA, the CDR3 is TGTGCCTGGACTGAGTTCAACACTGAAGCTTTCTTT. This codes for CAWTEFNTEAFF.

This sequence joins TRBV2 and TRBJ2-5, with a possible D match to TRBD1 (6 bases). V lost 6 bases to trimming and J lost 0 bases, with 14 bases between them. The CDR3 runs to 15 residues. Looked up from germline, CDR1 is SNHLY and CDR2 is FYNNEI. CDR3 nucleotides: TGTGCCAGCAGGAAACACGGACAGAACCAAGAGACCCAGTACTTC. Its translation: CASRKHGQNQETQYF.

The V gene is TRBV11-2, the J gene TRBJ2-7; the D is unclear. V gave up 1 base and J gave up 6 bases, with 13 bases separating them. Germline CDR1 reads SGHAT; CDR2 reads FQNNGV. The CDR3 covers 14 residues. CDR3 coding DNA: TGTGCCAGCAGCTTAGCGGCGGCCACAAGCGAGCAGTACTTC. Protein sequence: CASSLAAATSEQYF.

The CDR3, as DNA: TGTGCCAGCAGTGAAAGGGGGCCAGCTAACTATGGCTACACCTTC. Translating gives CASSERGPANYGYTF. This sequence joins TRBV6-1 and TRBJ1-2; 7 nucleotides align to TRBD1. The trim removed 2 bases at V and 0 bases at J, leaving 3 bases unmatched. Germline-derived CDR1 and CDR2 are MNHNS and SASEGT. The CDR3 has 15 amino acids.

The V call is TRBV29-1, the J call TRBJ1-1, with a possible D match to TRBD1 (6 bases). Trimming left V 0 bases short and J 4 bases short, with 18 bases between. The CDR3 has 16 amino acids. Germline loops: CDR1 SQVTM, CDR2 ANQGSEA. In DNA, the CDR3 is TGCAGCGTTGAAGATCGGGGCCCAGGGGCGGGCACTGAAGCTTTCTTT. It is translated as CSVEDRGPGAGTEAFF. Based on the CDR3 plus reference TRBV29-1 and TRBJ1-1, the full variable domain is SAVISQKPSRDICQRGTSLTIQCQVDSQVTMMFWYRQQPGQSLTLIATANQGSEATYESGFVIDKFPISRPNLTFSTLTVSNMSPEDSSIYLCSVEDRGPGAGTEAFFGQGTRLTVV.

V gene TRBV5-5 combines with J gene TRBJ1-1; perhaps TRBD1 as D (5 bases). CDR1 and CDR2 (germline): SGHKS, YYEKEE (reference sequence). Between the trimmed V and J ends, which lost 0 bases and 2 bases, there was a span of 8 bases. This CDR3 is built from 14 residues. This CDR3 is CASSLVRANTEAFF. The CDR3 DNA is TGTGCCAGCAGCTTGGTCAGGGCCAACACTGAAGCTTTCTTT. The full variable domain, with the rest looked up from reference TRBV5-5 and TRBJ1-1, is DAGVTQSPTHLIKTRGQQVTLRCSPISGHKSVSWYQQVLGQGPQFIFQYYEKEERGRGNFPDRFSARQFPNYSSELNVNALLLGDSALYLCASSLVRANTEAFFGQGTRLTVV.

This clone turned up a few times. The genes are TRBV10-3 and TRBJ2-2, with a weak D call TRBD2 (6 bases). V was trimmed by 4 bases and J by 7 bases, leaving 7 bases between them. Germline V gene lookup returns CDR1 ENHRY and CDR2 SYGVKD. The length of the CDR3 is 12 residues. Here the CDR3 DNA reads TGTGCCATCAGTGCGGGGGTCGGGGAGCTGTTTTTT. As protein: CAISAGVGELFF.

The rearrangement joins TRBV18 to TRBJ1-1, with 7 positions matching TRBD1. With V trimmed by 3 bases and J by 2 bases, 18 bases remained unmatched. The CDR3 is 19 amino acids. Germline CDR1 KGHSH, CDR2 LQKENI. The chain's CDR3 is CASSPGRLDRPIYNTEAFF. DNA of the CDR3: TGTGCCAGCTCACCCGGGAGATTGGACAGGCCGATCTATAACACTGAAGCTTTCTTT.

The chain uses TRBV11-2 and TRBJ2-1, with 10 bases identical to TRBD2. The germline gives CDR1 SGHAT, CDR2 FQNNGV. The CDR3 covers 18 residues. V was pared by 3 bases and J by 8 bases, with 16 bases of the junction left unmatched. The CDR3 here is CASSFTGLAGAPGDEQFF. As DNA, the CDR3 is TGTGCCAGCAGCTTCACGGGGCTAGCGGGAGCCCCAGGGGATGAGCAGTTCTTC.

The chain couples TRBV6-5 to TRBJ2-5; 14 bases map to TRBD2. CDR3 length: 15 residues. Germline V gives CDR1 MNHEY, CDR2 SVGAGI. After removal of 7 bases from V and 5 bases from J, the junction contained 6 bases not matched to a gene. CDR3 sequence (DNA): TGTGCCAGCACTTCGACTAGCGGGGGGGGCGAGACCCAGTACTTC. Protein product: CASTSTSGGGETQYF.

A few counts support this clone. The rearrangement joins TRBV5-6 to TRBJ2-3; 14 positions agree with TRBD2. CDR1 and CDR2 from the germline V gene are SGHDT and YYEEEE. This CDR3 has 18 amino acids. The V segment lost 5 bases and the J segment 0 bases; nucleotides outside the gene matches: 8. The CDR3 region has the DNA TGTGCCAGCAGTTCAGGACTAGCGGGGGGCGCTAGCACAGATACGCAGTATTTT. Translated: CASSSGLAGGASTDTQYF.

This chain uses TRBV15 with TRBJ1-2; 7 nucleotides line up with TRBD1. Looked up from germline, CDR1 is LNHNV and CDR2 is YYDKDF (reference sequence). V dropped 0 bases and J dropped 7; count of bases not matched to a gene: 5. The CDR3 totals 14 residues. As DNA, the CDR3 is TGTGCCACCAGCAGAGATGGGGCAGGGGGTGGCTACACCTTC. Translating it yields CATSRDGAGGGYTF.

The gene calls are TRBV5-1 and TRBJ2-2; 8 positions match TRBD2. V shed 6 bases and J 0 bases; nucleotides not matched to a gene: 10. The CDR3 spans 17 residues. Per the germline V gene, CDR1 is SGHRS and CDR2 is YFSETQ. The CDR3 DNA follows: TGCGCCAGCACGGGGAGCGGGGGACGCCCGAACACCGGGGAGCTGTTTTTT. Translating it yields CASTGSGGRPNTGELFF.